This TCR beta chain originates from a study of blood T cell repertoires in COVID-19. Study at large: COVID-19 samples from acute and convalescent phases originated in the United States, Italy and Spain.

Seattle-derived patients entered the study during active infection and were followed longitudinally. Sequencing used immunoSEQ multiplex PCR; TCRdb keeps in-frame clones, though not all of them. This sample has about 180,000 clones, with about 81% found just once. The clonotype comes from a woman aged 80 or over with COVID-19, enrolled during active disease. Sequences were obtained from peripheral blood.

As DNA, the CDR3 is TGTGCCACCAGTGATCCGCGGCAAGGACTAGCGGGGGGCCAGAGCTCCTACAATGAGCAGTTCTTC. Protein product: CATSDPRQGLAGGQSSYNEQFF. This chain connects TRBV24-1 to TRBJ2-1; 14 bases line up with TRBD2. CDR3 length: 22 residues. V shed 3 bases, J shed 0 bases, and the junction held 15 bases outside the gene matches. Germline CDR1 and CDR2: KGHDR and SFDVKD.